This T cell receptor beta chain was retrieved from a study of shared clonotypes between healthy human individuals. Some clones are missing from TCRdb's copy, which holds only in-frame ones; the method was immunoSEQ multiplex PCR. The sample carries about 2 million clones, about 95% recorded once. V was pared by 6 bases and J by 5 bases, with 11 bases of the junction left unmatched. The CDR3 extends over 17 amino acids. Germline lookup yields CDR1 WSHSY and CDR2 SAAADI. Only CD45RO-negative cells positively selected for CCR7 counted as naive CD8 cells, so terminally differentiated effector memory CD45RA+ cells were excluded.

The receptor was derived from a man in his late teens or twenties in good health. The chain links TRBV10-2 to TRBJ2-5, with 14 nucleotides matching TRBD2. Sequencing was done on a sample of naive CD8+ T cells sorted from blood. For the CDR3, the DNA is TGCGCCAGCAGAGGACTAGCGGGGGGACACGGAATGGAGACCCAGTACTTC. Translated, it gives CASRGLAGGHGMETQYF.